The present TCR beta chain was sequenced within a study of CXCR3-negative and CXCR3-positive naive CD8 T cells. Study-wide points: Diversity proved comparably high across both naive subsets and much lower in memory CD8+ cells. CXCR3-positive naive cells carried more hydrophobic TRB CDR3s than CXCR3-negative naive cells did. Naive cells used TRBV-TRBJ genes in much the same way whether CXCR3-negative or CXCR3-positive; memory cells did not.

A remark on this clonotype: Its specificity is unknown.

Germline lookup yields CDR1 LNHDA and CDR2 SQIVND (reference sequence). This CDR3 comprises 15 residues. 250,000 to 350,000 cells per CD8+ T cell subset were flow-sorted in triplicate. The TRB cDNA libraries were prepared by 5' RACE with UMI labels. TCRdb re-called the 5' RACE reads and gives one entry per CDR3 protein, without DNA. The ten most abundant clones cover around 2.5% of a sample with over 35,000 distinct CDR3 sequences. The chain links TRBV19 to TRBJ1-1. The source material was naive CXCR3- CD8+ T cells from blood. Subset reported: CD45RO-CCR7+CD27+CD95- naive CD8+ T cells lacking CXCR3 (TNR3-). This TCR derives from a human donor in good health. Some clones in this sample may be carry-over from other donors' samples. The chain's CDR3 is CASSILSALNTEAFF. Based on the CDR3 plus reference TRBV19 and TRBJ1-1, the full variable domain is DGGITQSPKYLFRKEGQNVTLSCEQNLNHDAMYWYRQDPGQGLRLIYYSQIVNDFQKGDIAEGYSVSREKKESFPLTVTSAQKNPTAFYLCASSILSALNTEAFFGQGTRLTVV.